This TCR beta chain was retrieved from a study of OX40 agonist ivuxolimab in advanced cancers. Points on this clone: Antigen specificity is unknown.

This CDR3 is built from 12 residues. Germline loops: CDR1 SGDLS, CDR2 YYNGEE. Trimming removed 3 bases at V and 8 bases at J, with 8 bases between. Study-wide findings and caveats: The 0.1-3.0 mg/kg partial responders had among the lowest clonal expansion.

Here immunoSEQ multiplex PCR was the method, and the copy in TCRdb shows in-frame clones only, minus some. The sample lists roughly 100,000 clones, roughly 84% occurring once. Blood got drawn at baseline, again on cycle 4 day 1, and then on cycle 7 day 1. The origin of this receptor is an adult with an advanced solid tumor such as melanoma, head and neck, liver or kidney cancer. V usage is TRBV9 and J usage is TRBJ1-4, with D perhaps matching TRBD1 (6 bases). Sequenced here: CD4+ or CD8+ T cells sorted from blood, sampled in a trial of the OX40 agonist ivuxolimab. CDR3 coding DNA: TGTGCCAGCAGCGGAGGGACAGAAAAACTGTTTTTT. Residues: CASSGGTEKLFF.